Following are 9 T cell receptor beta chains from one sample sequenced in a study of blood T cell repertoires in COVID-19 (dated by TCRdb to 2020 to 2021). Library preparation was by the immunoSEQ multiplex PCR assay. In its TCRdb copy, this immuneACCESS table keeps in-frame sequences only and misses some clones. Where compared with another copy, unresolved V genes explain less than half of these, and the others have no known cause. The table for this sample lists about 200,000 clones; approximately 80% of them were counted only once. The ten largest clones represent 27% of the sample. Sequenced material: peripheral blood. All receptors derive from a man aged 40-50 years with acute or convalescent COVID-19.

J is TRBJ2-7 and V is TRBV7-2; TRBD2 agrees at 9 bases. Per germline, CDR1 SGHTA and CDR2 FQGNSA. The CDR3 covers 16 residues. With 1 base clipped from V and 7 bases from J, the junction kept 11 bases outside the gene matches. The CDR3 region is CASSLGTIAGVGEQYF. CDR3 DNA sequence: TGTGCCAGCAGCTTAGGGACCATAGCGGGAGTGGGGGAGCAGTACTTC.

This chain uses TRBV6-5 with TRBJ2-1; the match to TRBD2 covers 7 bases. The length of the CDR3 is 13 residues. Germline V lookup: CDR1 MNHEY, CDR2 SVGAGI. With 10 bases clipped from V and 7 bases from J, the junction kept 10 bases outside the gene matches. CDR3 coding DNA: TGTGCCACGTATGGGGAGGGCGGGAATGAGCAGTTCTTC. This encodes CATYGEGGNEQFF.

The chain couples TRBV5-1 to TRBJ2-1; 16 bases are a match to TRBD2. The CDR3 length is 20 residues. CDR1 is SGHRS, CDR2 YFSETQ, per germline. The V and J ends lost 1 base and 6 bases, in that order; junction bases with no gene match: 13. CDR3 protein: CASSLRGLAGGLTEGNEQFF. CDR3 DNA: TGCGCCAGCAGCTTGCGGGGACTAGCGGGAGGGCTCACGGAGGGCAATGAGCAGTTCTTC. The full variable domain, with the rest looked up from reference TRBV5-1 and TRBJ2-1, is KAGVTQTPRYLIKTRGQQVTLSCSPISGHRSVSWYQQTPGQGLQFLFEYFSETQRNKGNFPGRFSGRQFSNSRSEMNVSTLELGDSALYLCASSLRGLAGGLTEGNEQFFGPGTRLTVL.

J is TRBJ1-1 and V is TRBV7-9; D possibly corresponds to TRBD1 (6 bases). The V end lost 11 bases, the J end lost 7 bases, and 26 bases lay between the germline ends. There are 15 residues in the CDR3. Germline-derived CDR1 and CDR2 are SEHNR and FQNEAQ (reference sequence). The DNA for the CDR3 is TGTGCCTCCAAGGGGGACACAAGGGTCCTCGGTGAAGCTTTCTTT. Protein sequence: CASKGDTRVLGEAFF.

The gene calls are TRBV11-1 and TRBJ1-2; 9 bases agree with TRBD1. The J segment lost 8 bases and the V segment lost 6 bases, leaving 16 bases of the junction unmatched. The CDR3 spans 16 residues. CDR1 and CDR2 (germline): SGHAT, FQDESV (reference sequence). The CDR3 bases are TGTGCCAGCAGAGCTATAACGGGACAGGGAAGGGACGGCTACACCTTC. Residues: CASRAITGQGRDGYTF.

V gene TRBV27 combines with J gene TRBJ2-3; D is perhaps TRBD2 (6 bases). CDR1 is MNHEY, CDR2 SMNVEV, per germline (reference sequence). The germline V and J ends were trimmed by 8 bases and 5 bases, with 11 bases remaining between them. The CDR3 runs to 12 residues. CDR3 in DNA: TGTGCCAGCGGACATAGCGGAGATACGCAGTATTTT. Translating gives CASGHSGDTQYF.

This chain links TRBV19 with TRBJ1-5; unclear D gene. There are 13 residues in the CDR3. Per the germline V gene, CDR1 is LNHDA and CDR2 is SQIVND (reference sequence). The V end lost 1 base, the J end lost 5 bases, and 6 bases lay between the germline ends. CDR3 loop: CASSIVRDQPQHF. CDR3 bases: TGTGCCAGTAGTATAGTCCGGGATCAGCCCCAGCATTTT.

In its sample, this clone was seen many times. J is TRBJ1-6 and V is TRBV11-2, with D possibly TRBD1 on 5 matching bases. The ends were cut back, 2 bases at V and 6 bases at J, with 11 bases in the middle. Germline lookup yields CDR1 SGHAT and CDR2 FQNNGV. The CDR3 has 15 amino acids. CDR3 region: CASSLMSGSNSPLHF. In nucleotides, the CDR3 is TGTGCCAGCAGCTTAATGTCAGGGTCTAATTCACCCCTCCACTTT.

This rearrangement joins TRBV12-3 or TRBV12-4 to TRBJ2-3; unclear D gene. The CDR3 sequence is 11 residues long. Trimming pared 3 bases from V and 8 bases from J, leaving 6 bases between. The CDR3: CASSFGSTQYF. CDR3 in DNA: TGTGCCAGCAGTTTTGGTAGTACGCAGTATTTT.